This T cell receptor (beta chain) was documented in a study of T cell responses to AZD1222 COVID-19 vaccine. Produced via immunoSEQ multiplex PCR; TCRdb's table is partial and in-frame only. The sample has around 130,000 clones, about 93% seen once. Germline assignment: CDR1 WSHSY and CDR2 SAAADI. Trimming stripped 8 bases from V and 4 bases from J, with 14 bases between. The CDR3 extends over 13 amino acids. Study-wide results and caveats: Donors in the cohort were predominantly white British and more often female, and clonal diversity was possibly underestimated. A reported finding is that nearly half of spike-specific TCRs target unmutated variant regions. Without day 14 samples, only post-peak T cell repertoires were studied. Baseline seropositivity occurred in only a handful of AZD1222 recipients.

Regarding this clone: The antigen is undetermined.

This clonotype was sampled from an adult in good health. The chain uses TRBV10-2 and TRBJ1-1, with D tentatively TRBD1 (5 bases). This sample comprised peripheral blood, obtained on day 0 of AZD1222 vaccination. This chain's CDR3 is CASRVGTGTEAFF. The CDR3 bases are TGCGCCAGCCGAGTGGGGACTGGCACTGAAGCTTTCTTT.